This T cell receptor (beta chain) was retrieved from a study of blood T cells in healthy people across ages. It was with a sample-barcoded 5' primer and a J-beta primer mix that a second PCR of roughly 7 to 12 cycles was run. One entry per CDR3 protein results from TCRdb running MiXCR on the 5' RACE reads. The table shows roughly 800,000 distinct CDR3 sequences, with 58% occurring only once. Study observations and caveats: PBMCs left unsorted prevented a conclusive naive versus antigen-experienced comparison.

This clonotype was seen only a few times. The antigen is unknown. Sample donors were healthy Caucasian individuals that came from Russia, aged 6 to 90. Per the germline V gene, CDR1 is SQVTM and CDR2 is ANQGSEA. Trimming took off 4 bases at V and 2 bases at J, with 24 bases between the two ends. There are 17 residues in the CDR3. The clonotype was recovered from a man aged 25-40 years in good health. J is TRBJ2-7 and V is TRBV29-1, with a tentative D call TRBD1 (6 bases). Sequencing was carried out using blood. For the CDR3, the DNA is TGCAGCGTTGTAGGATGGACAGCGGCCGCGGACGCCTACGAGCAGTACTTC. It yields the protein CSVVGWTAAADAYEQYF.